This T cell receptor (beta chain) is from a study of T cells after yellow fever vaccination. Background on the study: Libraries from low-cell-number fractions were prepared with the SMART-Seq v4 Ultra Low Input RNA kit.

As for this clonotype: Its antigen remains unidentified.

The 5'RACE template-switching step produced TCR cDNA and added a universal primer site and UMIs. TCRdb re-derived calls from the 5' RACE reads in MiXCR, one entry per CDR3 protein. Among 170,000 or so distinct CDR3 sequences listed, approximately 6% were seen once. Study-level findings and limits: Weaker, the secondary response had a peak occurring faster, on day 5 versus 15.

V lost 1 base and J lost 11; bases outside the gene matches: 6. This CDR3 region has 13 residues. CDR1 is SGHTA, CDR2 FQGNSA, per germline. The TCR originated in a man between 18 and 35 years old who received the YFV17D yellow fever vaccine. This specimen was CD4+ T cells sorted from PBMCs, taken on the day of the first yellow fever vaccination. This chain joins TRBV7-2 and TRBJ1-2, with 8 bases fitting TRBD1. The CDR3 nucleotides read TGTGCCAGCAGCTTAGGGGAGGACAGGGAATACACCTTC. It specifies CASSLGEDREYTF.